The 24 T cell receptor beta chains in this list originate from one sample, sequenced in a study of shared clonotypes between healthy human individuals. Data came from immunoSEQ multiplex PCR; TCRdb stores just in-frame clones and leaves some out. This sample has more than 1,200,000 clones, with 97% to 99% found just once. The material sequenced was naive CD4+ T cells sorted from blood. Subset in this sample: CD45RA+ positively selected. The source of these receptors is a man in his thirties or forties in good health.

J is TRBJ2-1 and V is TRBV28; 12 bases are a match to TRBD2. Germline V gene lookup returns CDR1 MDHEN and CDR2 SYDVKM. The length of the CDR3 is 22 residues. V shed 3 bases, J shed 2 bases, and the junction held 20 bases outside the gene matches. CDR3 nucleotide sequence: TGTGCCAGCAGTTTTTTAGGAGGGGGCGCCTCTAGCGGGAGGGTCCCCTACAATGAGCAGTTCTTC. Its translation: CASSFLGGGASSGRVPYNEQFF.

CDR3 sequence: CAWRTRGSDTQYF. CDR3 nucleotide sequence: TGTGCCTGGAGGACAAGGGGTTCAGATACGCAGTATTTT. This chain joins TRBV30 and TRBJ2-3, with D possibly matching TRBD1 (5 bases). The V end lost 3 bases, the J end lost 4 bases, and 11 bases lay between the germline ends. In germline, CDR1 is GTSNPN, CDR2 SVGIG (reference sequence). The CDR3 runs to 13 residues. Full variable domain (missing parts from reference TRBV30 and TRBJ2-3): SQTIHQWPATLVQPVGSPLSLECTVEGTSNPNLYWYRQAAGRGLQLLFYSVGIGQISSEVPQNLSASRPQDRQFILSSKKLLLSDSGFYLCAWRTRGSDTQYFGPGTRLTVL.

CDR3 in amino acids: CASSQDWGQGANEQFF. The CDR3 nucleotides are TGCGCCAGCAGCCAAGATTGGGGACAGGGCGCCAATGAGCAGTTCTTC. The chain is built from TRBV4-1 and TRBJ2-1, with 9 nucleotides matching TRBD1. There are 16 residues in the CDR3. Germline assignment: CDR1 MGHRA and CDR2 YSYEKL. Losses at the gene ends were 0 bases for V and 6 bases for J; bases not matched to a gene: 6.

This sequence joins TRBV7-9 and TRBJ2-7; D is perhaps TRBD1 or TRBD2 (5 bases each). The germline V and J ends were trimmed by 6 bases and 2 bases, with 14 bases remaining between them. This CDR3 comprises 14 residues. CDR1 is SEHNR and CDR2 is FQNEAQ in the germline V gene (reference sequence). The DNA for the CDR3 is TGTGCCAGCAGGTGGGACGGTGGGCCCTACGAGCAGTACTTC. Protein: CASRWDGGPYEQYF.

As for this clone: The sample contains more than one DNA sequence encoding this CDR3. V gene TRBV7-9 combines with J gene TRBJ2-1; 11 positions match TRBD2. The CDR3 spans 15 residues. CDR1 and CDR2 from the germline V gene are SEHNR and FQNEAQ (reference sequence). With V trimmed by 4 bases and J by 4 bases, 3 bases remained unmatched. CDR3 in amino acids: CASSSSGRRYNEQFF. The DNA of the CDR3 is TGTGCCAGCAGCTCTAGCGGGAGGAGGTACAATGAGCAGTTCTTC.

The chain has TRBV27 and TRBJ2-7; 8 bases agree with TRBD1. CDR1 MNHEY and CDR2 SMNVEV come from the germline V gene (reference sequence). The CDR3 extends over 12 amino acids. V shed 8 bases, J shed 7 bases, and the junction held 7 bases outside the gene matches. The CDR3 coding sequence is TGTGCCAGCGGGGACAGGCTGGGGGAGCAGTACTTC. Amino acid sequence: CASGDRLGEQYF.

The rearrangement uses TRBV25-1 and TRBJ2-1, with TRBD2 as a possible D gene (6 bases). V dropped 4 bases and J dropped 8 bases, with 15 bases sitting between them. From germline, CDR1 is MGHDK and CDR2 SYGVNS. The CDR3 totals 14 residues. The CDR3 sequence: CASSAGSYQDEQFF. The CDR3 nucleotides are TGTGCCAGCAGTGCCGGGAGTTATCAGGATGAGCAGTTCTTC.

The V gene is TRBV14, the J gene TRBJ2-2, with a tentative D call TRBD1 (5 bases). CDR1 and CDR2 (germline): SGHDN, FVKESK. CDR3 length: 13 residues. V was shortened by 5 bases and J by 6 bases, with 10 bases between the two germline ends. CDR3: CASSNRFSGELFF. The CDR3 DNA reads TGTGCCAGCAGCAACAGGTTTTCCGGGGAGCTGTTTTTT.

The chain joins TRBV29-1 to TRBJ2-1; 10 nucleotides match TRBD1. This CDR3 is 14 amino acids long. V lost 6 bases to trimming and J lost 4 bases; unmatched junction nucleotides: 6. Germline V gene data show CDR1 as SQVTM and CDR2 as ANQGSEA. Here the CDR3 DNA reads TGCAGCGTCCTCGGACAGGGGGTATACAATGAGCAGTTCTTC. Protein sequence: CSVLGQGVYNEQFF.

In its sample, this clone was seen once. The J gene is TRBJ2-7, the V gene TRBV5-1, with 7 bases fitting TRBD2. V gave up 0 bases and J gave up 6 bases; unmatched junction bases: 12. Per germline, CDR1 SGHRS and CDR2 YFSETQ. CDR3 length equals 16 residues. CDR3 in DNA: TGCGCCAGCAGCTTGGGGGTCACCTCGACGGGGGGCGAGCAGTACTTC. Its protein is CASSLGVTSTGGEQYF. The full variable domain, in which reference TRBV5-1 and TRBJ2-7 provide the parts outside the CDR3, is KAGVTQTPRYLIKTRGQQVTLSCSPISGHRSVSWYQQTPGQGLQFLFEYFSETQRNKGNFPGRFSGRQFSNSRSEMNVSTLELGDSALYLCASSLGVTSTGGEQYFGPGTRLTVT.

CDR3 in amino acids: CASSLGQQGQPQHF. The CDR3 nucleotides read TGTGCCAGCAGCTTAGGGCAGCAGGGGCAGCCCCAGCATTTT. The chain combines TRBV7-2 with TRBJ1-5; TRBD1 might be the D (6 bases). This CDR3 region has 14 residues. The germline gives CDR1 SGHTA, CDR2 FQGNSA. The V and J ends lost 1 base and 7 bases respectively, with 11 bases between them.

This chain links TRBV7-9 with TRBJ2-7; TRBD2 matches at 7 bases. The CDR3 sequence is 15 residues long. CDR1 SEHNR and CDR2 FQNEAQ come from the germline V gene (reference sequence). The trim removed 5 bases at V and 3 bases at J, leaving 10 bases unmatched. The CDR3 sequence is CASSPGRLAVYEQYF. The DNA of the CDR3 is TGTGCCAGCAGCCCAGGGCGTCTAGCGGTCTACGAGCAGTACTTC.

CDR3 loop: CASSLLRLYSNQPQHF. The DNA for the CDR3 is TGTGCCAGCAGCTTACTCAGGCTCTATAGCAATCAGCCCCAGCATTTT. The V call is TRBV7-8, the J call TRBJ1-5; no reliable D call. There are 16 residues in the CDR3. The V gene lost 2 bases and the J gene lost 0 bases, with 11 bases spanning the gap. CDR1 SGHVS and CDR2 FQNEAQ come from the germline V gene. The full variable domain, with the rest looked up from reference TRBV7-8 and TRBJ1-5, is GAGVSQSPRYKVAKRGQDVALRCDPISGHVSLFWYQQALGQGPEFLTYFQNEAQLDKSGLPSDRFFAERPEGSVSTLKIQRTQQEDSAVYLCASSLLRLYSNQPQHFGDGTRLSIL.

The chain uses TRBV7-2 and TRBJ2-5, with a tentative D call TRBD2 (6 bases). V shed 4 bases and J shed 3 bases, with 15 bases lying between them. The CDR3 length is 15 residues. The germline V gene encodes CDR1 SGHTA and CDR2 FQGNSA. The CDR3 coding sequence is TGTGCCAGCAGCTACCTCGGGAGCAGAGAAGAGACCCAGTACTTC. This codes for CASSYLGSREETQYF.

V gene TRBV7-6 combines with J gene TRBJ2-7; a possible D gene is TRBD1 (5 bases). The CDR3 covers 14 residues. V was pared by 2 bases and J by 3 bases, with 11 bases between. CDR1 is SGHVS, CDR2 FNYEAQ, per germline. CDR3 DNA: TGTGCCAGCAGCTTAAGGTCAGGGAACTACGAGCAGTACTTC. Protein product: CASSLRSGNYEQYF.

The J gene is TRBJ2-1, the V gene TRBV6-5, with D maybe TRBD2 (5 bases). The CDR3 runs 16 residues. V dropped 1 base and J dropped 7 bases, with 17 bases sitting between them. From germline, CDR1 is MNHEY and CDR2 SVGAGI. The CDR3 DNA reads TGTGCCAGCAGTTACTTTAAGGACCCACTAGGGAATGAGCAGTTCTTC. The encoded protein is CASSYFKDPLGNEQFF.

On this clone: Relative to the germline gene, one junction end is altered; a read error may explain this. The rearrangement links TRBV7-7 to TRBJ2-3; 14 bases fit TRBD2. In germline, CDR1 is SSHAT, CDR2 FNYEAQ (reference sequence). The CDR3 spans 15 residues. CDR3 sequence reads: CASSPSTSGRGTQYF. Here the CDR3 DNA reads TGTGCTAGCAGCCCCTCGACTAGCGGGAGGGGTACGCAGTATTTT.

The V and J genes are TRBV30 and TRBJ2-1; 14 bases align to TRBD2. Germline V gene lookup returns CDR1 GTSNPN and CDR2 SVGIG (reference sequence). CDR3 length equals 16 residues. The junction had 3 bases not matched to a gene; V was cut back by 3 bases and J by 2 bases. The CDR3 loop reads CAWSKGLAGAYNEQFF. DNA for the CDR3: TGTGCCTGGAGCAAGGGACTAGCGGGAGCCTACAATGAGCAGTTCTTC.

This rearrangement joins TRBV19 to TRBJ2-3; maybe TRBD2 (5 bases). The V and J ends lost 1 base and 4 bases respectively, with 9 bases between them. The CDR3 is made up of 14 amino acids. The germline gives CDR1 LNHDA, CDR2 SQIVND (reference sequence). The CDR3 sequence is CASSIVPRADTQYF. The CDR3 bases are TGTGCCAGTAGTATAGTCCCGAGGGCAGATACGCAGTATTTT.

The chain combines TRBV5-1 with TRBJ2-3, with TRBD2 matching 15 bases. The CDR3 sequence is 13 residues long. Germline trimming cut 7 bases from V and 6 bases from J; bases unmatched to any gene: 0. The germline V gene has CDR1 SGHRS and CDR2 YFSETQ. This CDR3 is CASGLAGGDTQYF. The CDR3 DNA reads TGCGCCAGCGGACTAGCGGGAGGGGATACGCAGTATTTT.

CDR3 in amino acids: CASSKNRGNDEQFF. The DNA for the CDR3 is TGTGCCAGCTCAAAGAACAGGGGGAACGATGAGCAGTTCTTC. The rearrangement links TRBV18 to TRBJ2-1, with TRBD1 matching 8 bases. From germline, CDR1 is KGHSH and CDR2 LQKENI. The CDR3 has 14 residues. Trimming cost V 5 bases and J 8 bases; bases outside gene matches: 8.

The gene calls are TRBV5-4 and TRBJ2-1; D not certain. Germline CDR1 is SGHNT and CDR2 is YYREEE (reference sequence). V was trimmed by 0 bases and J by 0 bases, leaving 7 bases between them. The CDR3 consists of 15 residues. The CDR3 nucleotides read TGTGCCAGCAGCTTGGGAACTCGCTCCTACAATGAGCAGTTCTTC. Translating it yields CASSLGTRSYNEQFF.

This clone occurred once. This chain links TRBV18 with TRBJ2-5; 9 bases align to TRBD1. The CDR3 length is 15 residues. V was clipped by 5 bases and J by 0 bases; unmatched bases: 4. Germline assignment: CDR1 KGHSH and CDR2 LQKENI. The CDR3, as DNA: TGTGCCAGCTCATCCCGGACAGGGGACCAAGAGACCCAGTACTTC. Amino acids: CASSSRTGDQETQYF.

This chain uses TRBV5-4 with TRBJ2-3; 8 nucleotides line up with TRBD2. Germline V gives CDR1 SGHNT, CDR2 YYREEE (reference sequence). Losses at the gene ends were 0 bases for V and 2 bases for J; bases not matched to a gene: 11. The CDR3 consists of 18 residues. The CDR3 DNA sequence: TGTGCCAGCAGCTTGGCCGGGGTTAGCGGGGCCTCCACAGATACGCAGTATTTT. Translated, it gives CASSLAGVSGASTDTQYF.